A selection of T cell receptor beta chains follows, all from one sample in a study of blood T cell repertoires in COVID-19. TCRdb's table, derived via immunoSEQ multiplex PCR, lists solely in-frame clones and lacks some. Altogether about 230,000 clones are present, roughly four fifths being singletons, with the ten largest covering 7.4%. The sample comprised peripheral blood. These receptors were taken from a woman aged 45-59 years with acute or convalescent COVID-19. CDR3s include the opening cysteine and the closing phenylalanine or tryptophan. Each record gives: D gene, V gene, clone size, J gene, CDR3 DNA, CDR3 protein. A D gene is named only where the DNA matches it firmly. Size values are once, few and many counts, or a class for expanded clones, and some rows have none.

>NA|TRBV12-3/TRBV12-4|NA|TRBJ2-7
TGTGCCAGCAACACAGACGGCACCTACGAGCAGTACTTC
CASNTDGTYEQYF
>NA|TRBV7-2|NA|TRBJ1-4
TGTGCCAGCAGCTCGCGGGGAGCAACTAATGAAAAACTGTTTTTT
CASSSRGATNEKLFF
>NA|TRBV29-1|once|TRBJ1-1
TGCAGCGAAGCAGGGGCCATGAACACTGAAGCTTTCTTT
CSEAGAMNTEAFF
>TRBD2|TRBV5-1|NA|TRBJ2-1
TGCGCCAGCAGCTTGACTAGCGGGATGGACAATGAGCAGTTCTTC
CASSLTSGMDNEQFF
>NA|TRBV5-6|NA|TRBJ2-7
TGTGCCAGCAGCCACCCGACAGGATACGAGCAGTACTTC
CASSHPTGYEQYF
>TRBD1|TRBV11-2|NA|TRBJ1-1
TGTGCCAGCAGCTTAGGGATGGGACAGGGAGGGACTGAAGCTTTCTTT
CASSLGMGQGGTEAFF
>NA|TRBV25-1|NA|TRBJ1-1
TGTGCCAGCAGTGGGCGGAGCACTGAAGCTTTCTTT
CASSGRSTEAFF
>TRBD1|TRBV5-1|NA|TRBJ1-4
TGCGCCAGCAGCTATGGGACAGTAAATGAAAAACTGTTTTTT
CASSYGTVNEKLFF
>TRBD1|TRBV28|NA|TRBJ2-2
TGTGCCAGCAGTCTCCCCAGATGGACAGGGGGCACTAACACCGGGGAGCTGTTTTTT
CASSLPRWTGGTNTGELFF
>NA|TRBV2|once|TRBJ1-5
TGTGCCAGCAGCCTCGGCCAGGGCTATCAGCCCCAGCATTTT
CASSLGQGYQPQHF
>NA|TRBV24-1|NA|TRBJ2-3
TGTGCCACCAGTGATTACCGAGATGGCGGAAACACAGATACGCAGTATTTT
CATSDYRDGGNTDTQYF
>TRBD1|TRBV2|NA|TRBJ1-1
TGTGCCAGCCCGGGACAGATGAACACTGAAGCTTTCTTT
CASPGQMNTEAFF
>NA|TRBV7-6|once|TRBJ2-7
TGTGCCAGCAGCTTAGTCAGGGTGGGTGAGCAGTACTTC
CASSLVRVGEQYF
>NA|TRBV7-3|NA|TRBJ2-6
TGTGCCAGCAGCATCGTCCTACCGGGTCTTTGGGCCAACGTCCTGACTTTC
CASSIVLPGLWANVLTF
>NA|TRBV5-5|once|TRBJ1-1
TGTGCCAGCAGCTTACCAGGGAACCCCGAAGCTTTCTTT
CASSLPGNPEAFF
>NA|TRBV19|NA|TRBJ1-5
TGTGCCAGTACCCTAAGGACAGCCAGGGATCAGCCCCAGCATTTT
CASTLRTARDQPQHF
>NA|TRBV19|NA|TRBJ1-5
TGTGCCAGTAGCGACCCAGCGCGCAATCAGCCCCAGCATTTT
CASSDPARNQPQHF
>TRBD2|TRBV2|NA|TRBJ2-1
TGTGCCAGCAGTACTCCTATTACTAGCGGGAGTCGGAATGAGCAGTTCTTC
CASSTPITSGSRNEQFF
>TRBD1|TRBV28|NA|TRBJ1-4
TGTGCCAGCAGTCCTGGGACAGGGGGGCAGAATGAAAAACTGTTTTTT
CASSPGTGGQNEKLFF
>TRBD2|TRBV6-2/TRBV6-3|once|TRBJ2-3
TGTGCCAGCAGTCGAGCGGGGGGGCCGAGCACAGATACGCAGTATTTT
CASSRAGGPSTDTQYF
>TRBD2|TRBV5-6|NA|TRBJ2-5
TGTGCCAGCAGCTTTTTGACTAGCGGGGGGCGAGAGACCCAGTACTTC
CASSFLTSGGRETQYF
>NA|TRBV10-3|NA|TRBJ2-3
TGTGCCATCAGTGATTTCGGCGGGGTGGGAACAGATACGCAGTATTTT
CAISDFGGVGTDTQYF
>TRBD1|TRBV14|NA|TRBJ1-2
TGTGCCAGCAGCCTGCCAGGGGGCGGCTATGGCTACACCTTC
CASSLPGGGYGYTF
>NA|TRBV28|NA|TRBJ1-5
TGTGCCAGCAATTTGGGGGGGCGAAGCAATCAGCCCCAGCATTTT
CASNLGGRSNQPQHF
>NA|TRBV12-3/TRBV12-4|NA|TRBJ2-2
TGTGCCAGCAGTTTAATAGGGGGCGGGGAGCTGTTTTTT
CASSLIGGGELFF
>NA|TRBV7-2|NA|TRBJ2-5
TGTGCCAGCAGCTTAGGGGGGAGGGAGACCCAGTACTTC
CASSLGGRETQYF
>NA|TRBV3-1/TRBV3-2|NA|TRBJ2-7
TGTGCCAGCAGCAATAGACCCGGGTCGTCCTACGAGCAGTACTTC
CASSNRPGSSYEQYF
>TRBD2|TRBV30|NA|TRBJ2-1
TGTGCCTGGAGTGTTTCTGTCCTACGGGGGGGCTTTAATGAGCAGTTCTTC
CAWSVSVLRGGFNEQFF
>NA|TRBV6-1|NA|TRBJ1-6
TGTGCCAGCAGTGAGGGGGGGGGATTCTCCTATAATTCACCCCTCCACTTT
CASSEGGGFSYNSPLHF
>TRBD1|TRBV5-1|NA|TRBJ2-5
TGCGCCAGCACCATCAGACAGGGGGAAGGACAGACCCAGTACTTC
CASTIRQGEGQTQYF
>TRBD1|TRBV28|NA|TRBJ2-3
TGTGCCAGCAGTTTCCAGACAGGGGGCAGAGATACGCAGTATTTT
CASSFQTGGRDTQYF
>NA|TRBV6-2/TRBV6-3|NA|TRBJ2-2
TGTGCCAGCAGTCGGGGGGGGGAGCTGTTTTTT
CASSRGGELFF
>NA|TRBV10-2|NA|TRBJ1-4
TGCGCCAGCAGTGAGGGCAGGCTTGGCGAAAAACTGTTTTTT
CASSEGRLGEKLFF
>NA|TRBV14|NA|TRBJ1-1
TGTGCCAGCAGCCTCATCGCCAGGGCCACTGAAGCTTTCTTT
CASSLIARATEAFF
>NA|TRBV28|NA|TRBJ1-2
TGTGCCAGCAGTTCCATATGGACATCCGTTAACTATGGCTACACCTTC
CASSSIWTSVNYGYTF
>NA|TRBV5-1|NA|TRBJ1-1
TGCGCCAGCAAAATGGGAGGCAACACTGAAGCTTTCTTT
CASKMGGNTEAFF
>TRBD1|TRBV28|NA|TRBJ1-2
TGTGCCAGCAGTTCCGGGACAGGAAGCTATGGCTACACCTTC
CASSSGTGSYGYTF
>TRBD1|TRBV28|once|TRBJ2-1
TGTGCCAGCAGGGAACCGGGACAGGGTATCTGGGAGCAGTTCTTC
CASREPGQGIWEQFF
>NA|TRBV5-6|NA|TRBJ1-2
TGTGCCAGCAGCTTGTCTAACAGTTGGAACTATGGCTACACCTTC
CASSLSNSWNYGYTF
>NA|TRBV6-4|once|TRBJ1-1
TGTGCCAGCAGTGACTTGGGGGCAAACACTGAAGCTTTCTTT
CASSDLGANTEAFF
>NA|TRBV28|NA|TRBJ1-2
TGTGCCGCGGGGGACTATGGCTACACCTTC
CAAGDYGYTF
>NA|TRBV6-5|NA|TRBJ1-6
TGTGCCAGTCGAGGAATAATGTATAATTCACCTCTCCACTTT
CASRGIMYNSPLHF
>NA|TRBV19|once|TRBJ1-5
TGTGCCAGTACTTCACTTTATAGCAATCAGCCCCAGCATTTT
CASTSLYSNQPQHF
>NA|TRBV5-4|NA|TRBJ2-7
TGTGCCAGCAGCTTGGGAGGGGGTTCCTACGAGCAGTACTTC
CASSLGGGSYEQYF
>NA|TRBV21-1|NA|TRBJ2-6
TGTGCCAGCAGCCTTTACCCCGGCTCTGGGGCCAACGTCCTGACTTTC
CASSLYPGSGANVLTF
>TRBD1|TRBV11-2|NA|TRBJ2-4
TGTGCCAGCAGCCCCTGGACAGGCCAAACAGCCAAAAACATTCAGTACTTC
CASSPWTGQTAKNIQYF
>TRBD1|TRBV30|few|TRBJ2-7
TGTGCCTGGAGTGTACGGGGACAGCGAAGGTGGGAGCAGTACTTC
CAWSVRGQRRWEQYF
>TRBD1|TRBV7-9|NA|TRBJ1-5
TGTGCCAGCAGCCGTTTGGGACAGGGGACGGAGCCCCAGCATTTT
CASSRLGQGTEPQHF
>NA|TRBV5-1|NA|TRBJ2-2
TGCGCCAGCAGCCTCGACTACACCGGGGAGCTGTTTTTT
CASSLDYTGELFF
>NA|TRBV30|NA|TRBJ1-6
TGTGCCTGGAGTCCCACCATCTCTCCGAGCGGGGATTCACCCCTCCACTTT
CAWSPTISPSGDSPLHF
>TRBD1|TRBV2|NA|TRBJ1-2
TGTGCCAGCAGTGGACAGGGGGACTATGGCTACACCTTC
CASSGQGDYGYTF
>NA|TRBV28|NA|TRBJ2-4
TGTGCCAGCAGGCAGACAGGAATTGGCATTCAGTACTTC
CASRQTGIGIQYF
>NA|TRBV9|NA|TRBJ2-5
TGTGCCAGCAGCGTAGCAGGGGCCGGAGAGACCCAGTACTTC
CASSVAGAGETQYF
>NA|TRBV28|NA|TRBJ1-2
TGTGCCAGCAAAAGGGAGGGCCACTATGGCTACACCTTC
CASKREGHYGYTF
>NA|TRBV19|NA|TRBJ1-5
TGTGCCAGTAGTATTAACAGCTATAGCAATCAGCCCCAGCATTTT
CASSINSYSNQPQHF
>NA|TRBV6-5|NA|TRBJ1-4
TGTGCCAGCCGTATGACTGCAACTAATGAAAAACTGTTTTTT
CASRMTATNEKLFF
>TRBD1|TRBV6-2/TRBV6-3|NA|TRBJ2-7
TGTGCCAGCAGCTACTGGGCAGGGGGATCCTACGAGCAGTACTTC
CASSYWAGGSYEQYF